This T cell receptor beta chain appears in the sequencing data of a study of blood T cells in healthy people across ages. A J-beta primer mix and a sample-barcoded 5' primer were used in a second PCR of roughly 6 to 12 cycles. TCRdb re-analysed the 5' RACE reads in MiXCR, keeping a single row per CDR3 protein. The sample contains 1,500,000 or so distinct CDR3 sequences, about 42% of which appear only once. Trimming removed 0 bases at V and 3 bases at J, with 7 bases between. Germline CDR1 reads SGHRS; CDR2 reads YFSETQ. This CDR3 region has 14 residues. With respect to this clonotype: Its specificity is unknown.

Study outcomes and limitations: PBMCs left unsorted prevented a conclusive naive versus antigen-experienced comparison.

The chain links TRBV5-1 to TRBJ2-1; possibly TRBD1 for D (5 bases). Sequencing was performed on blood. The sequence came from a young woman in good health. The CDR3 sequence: CASSLDRNYNEQFF. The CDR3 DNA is TGCGCCAGCAGCTTGGACAGGAACTACAATGAGCAGTTCTTC. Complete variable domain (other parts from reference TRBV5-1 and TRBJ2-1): KAGVTQTPRYLIKTRGQQVTLSCSPISGHRSVSWYQQTPGQGLQFLFEYFSETQRNKGNFPGRFSGRQFSNSRSEMNVSTLELGDSALYLCASSLDRNYNEQFFGPGTRLTVL.